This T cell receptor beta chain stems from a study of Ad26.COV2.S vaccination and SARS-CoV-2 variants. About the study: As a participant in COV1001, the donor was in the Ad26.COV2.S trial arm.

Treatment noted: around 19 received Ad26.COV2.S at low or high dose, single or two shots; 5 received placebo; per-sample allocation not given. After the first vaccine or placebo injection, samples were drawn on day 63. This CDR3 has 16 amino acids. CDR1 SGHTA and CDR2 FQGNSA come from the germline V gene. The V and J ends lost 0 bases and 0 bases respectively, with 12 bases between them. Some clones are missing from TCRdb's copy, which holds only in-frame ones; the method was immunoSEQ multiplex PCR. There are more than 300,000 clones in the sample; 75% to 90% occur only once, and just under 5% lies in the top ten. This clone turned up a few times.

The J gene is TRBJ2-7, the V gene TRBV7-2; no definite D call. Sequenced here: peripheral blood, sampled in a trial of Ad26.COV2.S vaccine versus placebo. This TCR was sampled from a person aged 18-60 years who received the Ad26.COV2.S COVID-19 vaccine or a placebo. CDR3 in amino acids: CASSLAGRFSSYEQYF. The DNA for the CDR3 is TGTGCCAGCAGCTTAGCTGGGCGGTTCAGCTCCTACGAGCAGTACTTC.